A single sample is the source of the 2 T cell receptor beta chains below, sequenced in a study of OX40 agonist ivuxolimab in advanced cancers. The repertoire was sequenced with immunoSEQ multiplex PCR; TCRdb's copy has only in-frame clones and lacks some. The sample contains approximately 88,000 clones, over 75% of which appear only once. The sequencing here drew on CD4+ or CD8+ T cells sorted from blood, taken in a trial of the OX40 agonist ivuxolimab. These receptors all stem from an adult with an advanced solid tumor such as melanoma, head and neck, liver or kidney cancer.

The chain carries TRBV27 and TRBJ2-1, with D perhaps matching TRBD1 or TRBD2 (6 bases each). V was trimmed by 6 bases and J by 4 bases, leaving 13 bases between them. The CDR3 runs to 14 residues. Germline CDR1 reads MNHEY; CDR2 reads SMNVEV (reference sequence). In DNA, the CDR3 is TGTGCCAGCAGGTGGCAGGGGAGGTACAATGAGCAGTTCTTC. It yields the protein CASRWQGRYNEQFF.

The V gene is TRBV5-1, the J gene TRBJ2-3; D not certain. The CDR3 covers 14 residues. Per germline, CDR1 SGHRS and CDR2 YFSETQ. V was cut by 0 bases and J by 2 bases, with 7 bases left in between. CDR3 in amino acids: CASSLDVLTDTQYF. CDR3 nucleotide sequence: TGCGCCAGCAGCTTGGATGTACTCACAGATACGCAGTATTTT.